The clone carrying this TCR beta chain turned up a few times. Its cognate antigen is unknown. The CDR3 has 14 residues. Germline CDR1 and CDR2: SEHNR and FQNEAQ (reference sequence). Deletions cut 5 bases from V and 8 bases from J, with 13 bases between. This record comes from a study of CD4+ T cells in melanoma. Here immunoSEQ multiplex PCR was the method, and the copy in TCRdb shows in-frame clones only, minus some. This sample has fewer than 11,000 clones; 50% to 65% occur once, and the top ten carry roughly a quarter. General study points: A reported correlation linked neoantigen-specific CD4+ T cells to CD8+, macrophage and B cell function. Diverse differentiation states were reported for melanoma neoantigen-specific CD4+ T cells.

Input material: cells from a culture (not recorded whether cultured in vitro). The chain employs TRBV7-9 and TRBJ1-6; a possible D gene is TRBD1 (6 bases). The clonotype was recovered from a human donor with melanoma. The CDR3 DNA sequence: TGTGCCAGCAGCAGGACAGACGTGGATTCACCCCTCCACTTT. Its translation is CASSRTDVDSPLHF.